This TCR beta chain was recorded in a study of cytomegalovirus exposure and HLA in healthy donors. Study overall: For the 300 to 450 genotyped donors, around 76% fell within the Caucasian-associated ancestry cluster.

Researchers ran the PCR with 60 Vbeta and 13 Jbeta primers. Produced via immunoSEQ multiplex PCR; TCRdb's table is partial and in-frame only. The data show approximately 150,000 clones, with roughly 80% seen just once and about 2.5% held by the top ten. This CDR3 is built from 17 residues. Germline CDR1 and CDR2: SGHRS and YFSETQ. Trimming left V 0 bases short and J 0 bases short, with 16 bases between. J is TRBJ2-7 and V is TRBV5-1, with D perhaps TRBD1 (6 bases). What was sequenced was PBMCs. This sequence originates from a male donor in good health and CMV-seronegative. This chain's CDR3 is CASSLAPQGMSSYEQYF. CDR3 DNA sequence: TGCGCCAGCAGCTTGGCCCCCCAGGGGATGAGCTCCTACGAGCAGTACTTC.